These T cell receptor beta chains were read from a single sample in a study of patients and donors after allogeneic stem cell transplantation. TCRdb reprocessed the RT-PCR reads via MiXCR and lists one record per CDR3 protein. The sample holds approximately 210,000 distinct CDR3 sequences, roughly 40% seen once. The sequenced sample was blood, either unsorted or a sorted T cell fraction (not recorded which). These receptors all come from a human donor who was either an allogeneic HSCT recipient or a stem cell or donor lymphocyte infusion donor (not recorded which). It is not recorded whose cells these are; they may come from a transplant donor. Both conserved end residues are part of each CDR3. The D gene is left open where the match is weak. Size tells how often a clone was seen (once, few, many) or the class of an expanded clone, and some rows leave it out.

j_gene	v_gene	d_gene	abundance	CDR3aa	CDR3nt
TRBJ2-3	TRBV29-1	NA	NA	CSVLGGGTDTQYF	TGCAGCGTTCTGGGGGGAGGCACAGATACGCAGTATTTT
TRBJ2-2	TRBV2	TRBD2	NA	CASSAQTSGSAGELFF	TGTGCCAGCAGTGCCCAGACTAGCGGGAGCGCCGGGGAGCTGTTTTTT
TRBJ2-7	TRBV29-1	NA	NA	CSVEASPYEQYF	TGCAGCGTTGAGGCTAGTCCCTACGAGCAGTACTTC
TRBJ2-1	TRBV4-2	NA	NA	CASSPMGLSNEQFF	TGTGCCAGCAGCCCGATGGGACTGTCGAATGAGCAGTTCTTC
TRBJ2-1	TRBV18	TRBD2	NA	CASSPRLLPGLDRDEQFF	TGTGCCAGCTCACCACGGCTTCTTCCGGGACTAGACCGAGACGAGCAGTTCTTC
TRBJ2-7	TRBV28	TRBD1	NA	CASIDRDRGLHEQYF	TGTGCCAGCATCGACCGGGACAGGGGGCTCCACGAGCAGTACTTC
TRBJ1-1	TRBV12-3/TRBV12-4	NA	many	CASSPRTRNTEAFF	TGTGCCAGCAGTCCACGGACCAGGAACACTGAAGCTTTCTTT
TRBJ2-7	TRBV28	NA	few	CASSGTGTFEQYF	TGTGCCAGCAGTGGAACCGGGACATTCGAGCAGTACTTC
TRBJ1-1	TRBV27	NA	NA	CASSAEGGWADTEAFF	TGTGCCAGCAGTGCTGAGGGGGGCTGGGCGGACACTGAAGCTTTCTTT
TRBJ1-5	TRBV6-2/TRBV6-3	NA	few	CASSYGGDSNQPQHF	TGTGCCAGCAGTTACGGCGGAGATAGCAATCAGCCCCAGCATTTT
TRBJ1-6	TRBV27	NA	NA	CASSLVSGSYNSPLHF	TGTGCCAGCAGTTTAGTCAGTGGCTCCTATAATTCACCCCTCCACTTT
TRBJ2-3	TRBV29-1	NA	few	CSAPGHISTDTQYF	TGCAGCGCCCCCGGACACATTAGCACAGATACGCAGTATTTT
TRBJ2-2	TRBV4-3	NA	NA	CASSQDLPQGGSTGELFF	TGCGCCAGCAGCCAAGACCTCCCACAGGGAGGTAGCACCGGGGAGCTGTTTTTT
TRBJ2-2	TRBV12-3/TRBV12-4	NA	few	CASSLYTGELFF	TGTGCCAGCAGTTTATACACCGGGGAGCTGTTTTTT
TRBJ2-2	TRBV12-3/TRBV12-4	NA	few	CASSLGGNANTGELFF	TGTGCCAGCAGTTTAGGGGGAAACGCGAACACCGGGGAGCTGTTTTTT
TRBJ2-7	TRBV28	TRBD2	few	CASSSFGLAGSSYEQYF	TGTGCCAGCAGTTCGTTCGGACTAGCGGGGAGCTCCTACGAGCAGTACTTC